A single sample gave rise to the 9 T cell receptor beta chains below, sequenced in a study of T cells in Graves' hyperthyroidism and ophthalmopathy. What was amplified from RNA transcripts were TCR beta CDR3 regions. The primer set for the first-round RT-PCR of the TCR CDR3 was HTBI. TCRdb re-called the multiplex PCR reads through MiXCR, storing one row per CDR3 protein. Counted here are some 620,000 distinct CDR3 sequences, around 16% occurring once; the ten biggest clones make up 3.8%. Sequencing was done on a sample of blood. Receptors originate from a woman in her 30s with Graves' hyperthyroidism.

The table lists this clonotype with many counts. As DNA, the CDR3 is TGTGCCAGCAGTTTCGGACAGGTAGGACAGCCCCAGCATTTT. Protein product: CASSFGQVGQPQHF. J is TRBJ1-5 and V is TRBV27; 7 bases fit TRBD1. Germline-derived CDR1 and CDR2 are MNHEY and SMNVEV (reference sequence). With V trimmed by 3 bases and J by 7 bases, 6 bases remained unmatched. The CDR3 extends over 14 amino acids.

Many counts were recorded for this clonotype. The genes are TRBV7-9 and TRBJ2-3; TRBD2 aligns across 9 bases. The V segment lost 6 bases and the J segment 2 bases; nucleotides outside the gene matches: 9. Germline loops: CDR1 SEHNR, CDR2 FQNEAQ (reference sequence). The CDR3 consists of 16 residues. For the CDR3, the DNA is TGTGCCAGCAGTAATACGGCTAGCGGGACCACAGATACGCAGTATTTT. It specifies CASSNTASGTTDTQYF. The full variable domain, its missing parts supplied by reference TRBV7-9 and TRBJ2-3, is DTGVSQNPRHKITKRGQNVTFRCDPISEHNRLYWYRQTLGQGPEFLTYFQNEAQLEKSRLLSDRFSAERPKGSFSTLEIQRTEQGDSAMYLCASSNTASGTTDTQYFGPGTRLTVL.

The chain is built from TRBV6-1 and TRBJ2-2; tentatively, D is TRBD1 or TRBD2 (8 bases each). Trimming pared 6 bases from V and 7 bases from J, leaving 21 bases between. Looked up from germline, CDR1 is MNHNS and CDR2 is SASEGT. CDR3 size: 16 residues. CDR3 residues: CASSAGGGGLHGELFF. CDR3 bases: TGTGCCAGCAGCGCAGGGGGCGGGGGGCTTCACGGGGAGCTGTTTTTT.

This clonotype was picked up many times. This chain uses TRBV2 with TRBJ2-7; D ambiguous. This CDR3 has 11 amino acids. The germline CDR1 and CDR2 sequences are SNHLY and FYNNEI. V dropped 8 bases and J dropped 3 bases, with 8 bases sitting between them. This CDR3 reads CASSEFYEQYF. In DNA, the CDR3 is TGTGCCAGCTCGGAGTTCTACGAGCAGTACTTC.

The V and J genes are TRBV6-5 and TRBJ1-2; TRBD1 is a possible D gene (6 bases). The CDR3 extends over 15 amino acids. CDR1 and CDR2 from the germline V gene are MNHEY and SVGAGI. The V end was cut by 4 bases, the J end by 2 bases, with 14 bases between. Here the CDR3 DNA reads TGTGCCAGCAGTTTGTCGGCCAGGGGCAACTATGGCTACACCTTC. Protein sequence: CASSLSARGNYGYTF.

This clonotype was recorded many times. V is TRBV6-2 or TRBV6-3 and J is TRBJ2-7, with D unresolved. CDR3 length: 15 residues. In germline, CDR1 is MNHEY, CDR2 SVGEGT. V lost 4 bases to trimming and J lost 0 bases, with 13 bases between them. CDR3 DNA sequence: TGTGCCAGCAGTTCTACCCAACGGAGCTCCTACGAGCAGTACTTC. This translates into CASSSTQRSSYEQYF.

This clonotype has just a few counts. This rearrangement joins TRBV7-9 to TRBJ2-1; unclear D gene. Per germline, CDR1 SEHNR and CDR2 FQNEAQ (reference sequence). There are 14 residues in the CDR3. V was cut by 0 bases and J by 4 bases, with 7 bases left in between. CDR3 amino acids: CASSLAGFYNEQFF. As DNA, the CDR3 is TGTGCCAGCAGCTTAGCGGGCTTTTACAATGAGCAGTTCTTC.

In this sample, this clonotype turned up a few times. This chain uses TRBV5-1 with TRBJ2-1; 11 positions agree with TRBD1. The CDR3 runs to 15 residues. V gave up 4 bases and J gave up 3 bases; unmatched junction bases: 3. Per germline, CDR1 SGHRS and CDR2 YFSETQ. DNA for the CDR3: TGCGCCAGCAGCCAAGGGACAGGGGGCTACAATGAGCAGTTCTTC. Protein sequence: CASSQGTGGYNEQFF. Together with reference TRBV5-1 and TRBJ2-1, the CDR3 gives the full variable domain: KAGVTQTPRYLIKTRGQQVTLSCSPISGHRSVSWYQQTPGQGLQFLFEYFSETQRNKGNFPGRFSGRQFSNSRSEMNVSTLELGDSALYLCASSQGTGGYNEQFFGPGTRLTVL.

In its sample, this clonotype was seen many times. The chain couples TRBV19 to TRBJ1-5; possibly TRBD1 for D (6 bases). The CDR3 is made up of 14 amino acids. Germline V lookup: CDR1 LNHDA, CDR2 SQIVND (reference sequence). V was trimmed by 4 bases and J by 1 base, leaving 8 bases between them. The CDR3 loop reads CASSTDRSNQPQHF. DNA for the CDR3: TGTGCCAGTAGTACGGACAGAAGCAATCAGCCCCAGCATTTT.